A selection of T cell receptor beta chains follows, all from one sample in a study of OX40 agonist ivuxolimab in advanced cancers. Here immunoSEQ multiplex PCR was the method, and the copy in TCRdb shows in-frame clones only, minus some. Here the sample spans over 50,000 clones, 65% to 90% being singletons. This material consisted of CD4+ or CD8+ T cells sorted from blood, taken in a trial of the OX40 agonist ivuxolimab. These receptors were taken from an adult with an advanced solid tumor such as melanoma, head and neck, liver or kidney cancer. Each CDR3 is given with its conserved first and last residue. Each record gives: clone size, J gene, D gene, V gene, CDR3 protein, CDR3 DNA. The D gene is left open where the match is weak. Size is omitted from some rows. Given values are once, few, many or a class for expanded clones.

>.|TRBJ1-1|.|TRBV19
CASRGAMANTEAFF
TGTGCCAGTAGGGGGGCGATGGCGAACACTGAAGCTTTCTTT
>once|TRBJ1-2|TRBD1|TRBV9
CASSVDPQQQGRGGYTF
TGTGCCAGCAGCGTAGACCCCCAGCAACAGGGGCGGGGAGGCTACACCTTC
>.|TRBJ2-3|.|TRBV5-8
CASSSRGESTDTQYF
TGTGCCAGCAGCTCCAGGGGGGAAAGCACAGATACGCAGTATTTT
>.|TRBJ1-2|.|TRBV7-9
CASSLSPLGRGLVGYTF
TGTGCCAGCAGCTTATCGCCCCTCGGACGGGGATTGGTGGGCTACACCTTC
>.|TRBJ2-5|.|TRBV7-7
CASSLGRLVKQETQYF
TGTGCCAGCAGCTTAGGCCGGTTGGTCAAACAAGAGACCCAGTACTTC
>.|TRBJ2-5|.|TRBV7-6
CASSLGAGFAETQYF
TGTGCCAGCAGCTTAGGAGCTGGGTTCGCAGAGACCCAGTACTTC
>.|TRBJ1-2|.|TRBV5-4
CASSFGGDYGYTF
TGTGCCAGCAGCTTCGGGGGAGACTATGGCTACACCTTC
>.|TRBJ2-7|TRBD1|TRBV5-6
CASSPYRGQYEQYF
TGTGCCAGCAGCCCTTACAGGGGGCAATACGAGCAGTACTTC
>.|TRBJ2-2|TRBD1|TRBV15
CATSSGQGLTGELFF
TGTGCCACCAGCAGTGGACAGGGGCTCACCGGGGAGCTGTTTTTT
>few|TRBJ1-5|.|TRBV18
CASSADPMRPQHF
TGTGCCAGCTCAGCCGACCCCATGAGGCCCCAGCATTTT
>few|TRBJ2-2|.|TRBV7-2
CASSPATGTGELFF
TGTGCCAGCAGCCCAGCAACGGGCACCGGGGAGCTGTTTTTT
>.|TRBJ1-1|TRBD1|TRBV7-8
CASSTGGAEAFF
TGTGCCAGCTCAACAGGGGGCGCTGAAGCTTTCTTT
>.|TRBJ2-5|.|TRBV7-3
CASSLHGGQETQYF
TGTGCCAGCAGCTTACATGGCGGGCAAGAGACCCAGTACTTC
>.|TRBJ2-3|.|TRBV6-1
CASSEEGSTDTQYF
TGTGCCAGCAGTGAAGAGGGGAGCACAGATACGCAGTATTTT
>.|TRBJ1-5|.|TRBV5-8
CASSLGQQPNQPQHF
TGTGCCAGCAGCCTAGGACAGCAACCCAATCAGCCCCAGCATTTT
>.|TRBJ2-7|TRBD1|TRBV4-3
CASSQEGGASYEQYF
TGCGCCAGCAGCCAAGAAGGGGGCGCTTCCTACGAGCAGTACTTC
>once|TRBJ2-1|TRBD2|TRBV28
CASSLFLGTSGTNNEQFF
TGTGCCAGCAGTTTATTTCTCGGGACTAGCGGGACCAACAATGAGCAGTTCTTC
>few|TRBJ2-7|.|TRBV19
CASSMTQSYEQYF
TGTGCCAGTAGTATGACCCAGTCCTACGAGCAGTACTTC
>.|TRBJ2-3|.|TRBV28
CASSLPQGGDTQYF
TGTGCCAGCAGTTTGCCACAGGGCGGAGATACGCAGTATTTT
>.|TRBJ2-7|.|TRBV7-2
CASSPGGPLEQYF
TGTGCCAGCAGCCCGGGGGGCCCCCTCGAGCAGTACTTC
>.|TRBJ1-6|.|TRBV7-2
CASSRGLTLNSPLHF
TGTGCCAGCAGCCGGGGACTAACTCTGAATTCACCCCTCCACTTT
>.|TRBJ1-6|TRBD1|TRBV4-1
CASSQPRQGKNSPLHF
TGCGCCAGCAGCCAACCTCGACAGGGTAAAAATTCACCCCTCCACTTT
>.|TRBJ2-7|.|TRBV7-2
CASSLVAGNYEQYF
TGTGCCAGCAGCTTAGTGGCAGGGAACTACGAGCAGTACTTC
>.|TRBJ2-5|TRBD2|TRBV15
CATSRDPSGRETQYF
TGTGCCACCAGCAGAGACCCTAGCGGGAGAGAGACCCAGTACTTC
>.|TRBJ1-4|.|TRBV2
CASSLRGTSEKLFF
TGTGCCAGCAGTCTACGGGGTACCAGTGAAAAACTGTTTTTT
>.|TRBJ2-2|TRBD2|TRBV9
CASSVDPSGRTGELFF
TGTGCCAGCAGCGTAGATCCTAGCGGGAGGACCGGGGAGCTGTTTTTT
>.|TRBJ1-4|.|TRBV15
CATSRDPGANEKLFF
TGTGCCACCAGCAGAGATCCCGGGGCCAATGAAAAACTGTTTTTT
>.|TRBJ2-2|TRBD2|TRBV5-1
CASKFRGDDTGELFF
TGCGCCAGCAAGTTTCGGGGGGATGACACCGGGGAGCTGTTTTTT
>once|TRBJ2-1|TRBD1|TRBV19
CASSIGQGARQFF
TGTGCCAGTAGTATAGGACAGGGGGCGAGGCAGTTCTTC
>.|TRBJ2-5|TRBD2|TRBV9
CASSVDSGGAETQYF
TGTGCCAGCAGCGTAGATAGCGGGGGAGCAGAGACCCAGTACTTC
>.|TRBJ2-5|.|TRBV5-1
CASSLPRETQYF
TGCGCCAGCAGCTTGCCCAGGGAGACCCAGTACTTC
>.|TRBJ2-7|.|TRBV29-1
CSVDQGYVGEQYF
TGCAGCGTTGACCAGGGGTACGTGGGCGAGCAGTACTTC
>.|TRBJ1-3|.|TRBV2
CASISDGSGNTIYF
TGTGCCAGCATATCGGACGGCAGCGGAAACACCATATATTTT
>.|TRBJ2-2|.|TRBV7-2
CASSSPGLTTGELFF
TGTGCCAGCAGCTCACCGGGACTTACCACCGGGGAGCTGTTTTTT
>.|TRBJ1-2|.|TRBV18
CASSPPQENYGYTF
TGTGCCAGCTCACCACCCCAGGAGAACTATGGCTACACCTTC
>.|TRBJ1-5|.|TRBV6-5
CASSSDRGGRQPQHF
TGTGCCAGCAGTTCGGACAGAGGTGGTCGTCAGCCCCAGCATTTT
>once|TRBJ2-5|.|TRBV19
CASTPRGHQETQYF
TGTGCCAGTACCCCGAGGGGCCACCAAGAGACCCAGTACTTC
>.|TRBJ2-5|.|TRBV2
CASSEARGPQETQYF
TGTGCCAGCAGTGAAGCGCGCGGACCCCAAGAGACCCAGTACTTC
>.|TRBJ2-1|TRBD1|TRBV28
CASRTGVDNEQFF
TGTGCCAGTAGAACAGGGGTGGACAATGAGCAGTTCTTC
>.|TRBJ2-7|.|TRBV28
CASSAGLTVYEQYF
TGTGCCAGCAGTGCGGGACTCACAGTCTACGAGCAGTACTTC
>.|TRBJ1-6|TRBD1|TRBV19
CASTQSGTGNSPLHF
TGTGCCAGTACTCAAAGTGGGACAGGGAATTCACCCCTCCACTTT
>.|TRBJ2-6|TRBD2|TRBV18
CASSPAGGGPSGANVLTF
TGTGCCAGCTCACCCGCCGGGGGGGGACCCTCTGGGGCCAACGTCCTGACTTTC
>.|TRBJ1-2|.|TRBV30
CAWSVLGTGGYTF
TGTGCCTGGAGTGTACTTGGAACTGGCGGCTACACCTTC